This TCR beta chain originates from a study of T cells in localized non-small cell lung cancer. Overall study findings and caveats: T cell clonality was highest in uninvolved adjacent lung, above tumor. Density of T cells in blood, when higher, went with longer overall survival. Adjacent lung exhibited a median of about 50 among the 100 most abundant tumor clones.

The germline V gene has CDR1 MDHEN and CDR2 SYDVKM. Trimming at V came to 4 bases and at J to 2 bases, leaving 9 bases not matched to a gene. This CDR3 is built from 16 residues. Details on this clone: Its antigen is still unknown.

Sequencing was performed with immunoSEQ multiplex PCR; in TCRdb, only in-frame clones are kept and a portion is missing. This table holds over 15,000 clones, 85% found once. The source was peripheral blood, collected before any cancer treatment. The chain employs TRBV28 and TRBJ2-3, with 7 bases fitting TRBD1. The receptor was isolated from a male donor at least 60 years old with stage I lung adenocarcinoma. For the CDR3, the DNA is TGTGCCAGCAGTTCTCCCCGGGACAGCCTCACAGATACGCAGTATTTT. It codes for CASSSPRDSLTDTQYF.